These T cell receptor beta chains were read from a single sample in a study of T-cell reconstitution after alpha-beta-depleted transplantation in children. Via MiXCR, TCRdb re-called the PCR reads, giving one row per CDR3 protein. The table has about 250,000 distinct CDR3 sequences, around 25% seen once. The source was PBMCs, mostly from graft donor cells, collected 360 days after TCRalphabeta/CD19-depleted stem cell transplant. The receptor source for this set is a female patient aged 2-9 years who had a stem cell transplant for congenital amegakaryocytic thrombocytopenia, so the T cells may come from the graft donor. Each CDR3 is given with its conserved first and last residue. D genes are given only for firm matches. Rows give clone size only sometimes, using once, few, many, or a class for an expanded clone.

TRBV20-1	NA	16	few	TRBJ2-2	TGCAGTGCTAGAGATGCGGCGGAAGCGAACACCGGGGAGCTGTTTTTT	CSARDAAEANTGELFF
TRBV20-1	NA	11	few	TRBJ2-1	TGCAGTGCTAGAGAGTGGGGTGAGCAGTTCTTC	CSAREWGEQFF
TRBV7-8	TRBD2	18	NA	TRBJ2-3	TGTGCCAGCAGGGGACTAGCGGGAGGGCCTGGTGGCACAGATACGCAGTATTTT	CASRGLAGGPGGTDTQYF
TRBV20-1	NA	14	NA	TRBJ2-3	TGCAGTGCTAGAGAACGGGGGGCCACAGATACGCAGTATTTT	CSARERGATDTQYF
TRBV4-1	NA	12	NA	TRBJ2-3	TGCGCCAGCAGCCAACTTGCAGGGGCGCAGTATTTT	CASSQLAGAQYF
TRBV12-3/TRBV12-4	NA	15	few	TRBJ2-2	TGTGCCAGCAGTCCGTTGCTCCCCGGGAGCGGGGAGCTGTTTTTT	CASSPLLPGSGELFF
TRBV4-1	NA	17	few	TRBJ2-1	TGCGCCAGCAGCCAAGAAATCGGGGCGCGTTGGGACAATGAGCAGTTCTTC	CASSQEIGARWDNEQFF
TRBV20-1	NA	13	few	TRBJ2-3	TGCAGTGCTAGAGAGACGGGGACAGATACGCAGTATTTT	CSARETGTDTQYF
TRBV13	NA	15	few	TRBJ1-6	TGTGCCAGCAGCCCTAGACACGAATATAATTCACCCCTCCACTTT	CASSPRHEYNSPLHF
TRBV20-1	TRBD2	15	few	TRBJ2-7	TGCAGTGCTAGAGATTCCGGGACTAGGGGTCACGAGCAGTACTTC	CSARDSGTRGHEQYF
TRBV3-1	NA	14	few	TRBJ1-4	TGTGCCAGCAGCCATCGTGGGAAAAGTGAAAAACTGTTTTTT	CASSHRGKSEKLFF
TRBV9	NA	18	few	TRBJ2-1	TGTGCCAGCAGCGTAGACCCGGGTCAGGGGACCACCTACAATGAGCAGTTCTTC	CASSVDPGQGTTYNEQFF
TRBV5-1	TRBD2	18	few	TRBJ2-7	TGCGCCAGCAGCTTGGTTGGGAAGACTAGCGGGAGCTCCTACGAGCAGTACTTC	CASSLVGKTSGSSYEQYF
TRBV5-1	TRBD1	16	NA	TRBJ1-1	TGCGCCAGCAGCCCGGTCCCGACAGGGGGCCCTACTGAAGCTTTCTTT	CASSPVPTGGPTEAFF
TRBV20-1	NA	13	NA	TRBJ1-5	TGCAGTGCCCACAGGGTCGGCAATCAGCCCCAGCATTTT	CSAHRVGNQPQHF
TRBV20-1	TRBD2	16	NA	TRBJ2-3	TGCAGTGCTAGAGAGAGACTAGCGGGGTCTCTAGATACGCAGTATTTT	CSARERLAGSLDTQYF
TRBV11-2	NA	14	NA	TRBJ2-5	TGTGCCAGCAGCTTAACTGATTACCAAGAGACCCAGTACTTC	CASSLTDYQETQYF
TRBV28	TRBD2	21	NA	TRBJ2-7	TGTGCCAGCAGTTTCTACCCCGGGTTAGCGGGCATCAAACACTTGATCTACGAGCAGTACTTC	CASSFYPGLAGIKHLIYEQYF
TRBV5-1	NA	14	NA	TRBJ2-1	TGCGCCAGCATGCTCGCGGAAGCATACAATGAGCAGTTCTTC	CASMLAEAYNEQFF
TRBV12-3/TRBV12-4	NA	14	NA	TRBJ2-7	TGTGCCAGCAGGACGAATGGTCTAGCCTACGAGCAGTACTTC	CASRTNGLAYEQYF
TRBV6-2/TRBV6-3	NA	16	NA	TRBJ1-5	TGTGCCAGCAGTTCTGGTGAGTGGGGTCGCAATCAGCCCCAGCATTTT	CASSSGEWGRNQPQHF
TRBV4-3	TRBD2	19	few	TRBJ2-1	TGCGCCAGCAGCCACGTGCCTAGCGGGAGGGCCCTTTCCTACAATGAGCAGTTCTTC	CASSHVPSGRALSYNEQFF
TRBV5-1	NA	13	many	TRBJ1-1	TGCGCCAGCAGCAAGGGTGGATACACTGAAGCTTTCTTT	CASSKGGYTEAFF
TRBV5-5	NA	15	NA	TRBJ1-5	TGTGCCAGCAGCTTCTGGGAGGGCGGCAATCAGCCCCAGCATTTT	CASSFWEGGNQPQHF
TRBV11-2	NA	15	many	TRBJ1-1	TGTGCCAGCAGCATACCGACGGACTTGAACACTGAAGCTTTCTTT	CASSIPTDLNTEAFF
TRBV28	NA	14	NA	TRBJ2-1	TGTGCCAGCAGTTTTATAGGGAGCGGTAATGAGCAGTTCTTC	CASSFIGSGNEQFF
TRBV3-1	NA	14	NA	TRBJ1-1	TGTGCCAGCAGCCAAAACAGGGTGGTCACTGAAGCTTTCTTT	CASSQNRVVTEAFF